This entry features one TCR beta chain sequence. This sample is part of a study of blood T cell repertoires in COVID-19. Trimming at V came to 7 bases and at J to 7 bases, leaving 6 bases not matched to a gene. CDR1 SGHAT and CDR2 FQNNGV come from the germline V gene. This CDR3 comprises 13 residues. Produced via immunoSEQ multiplex PCR; TCRdb's table is partial and in-frame only. The data contain under 250,000 clones, around 81% of them seen just once; the ten biggest clones take up approximately 4%. The source material was peripheral blood. The receptor was isolated from a middle-aged man with active or convalescent COVID-19. V is TRBV11-2 and J is TRBJ1-2; TRBD1 aligns across 10 bases. Here the CDR3 reads CASTTTGGIGYTF. In DNA, the CDR3 is TGTGCCAGCACAACGACAGGGGGCATTGGCTACACCTTC.